This note documents a single T cell receptor (beta chain) sequence. Amplified material comprised TCR beta CDR3 regions derived from RNA transcripts. An opening RT-PCR round employed HTBI primers and preceded a second-round multiplex PCR. MiXCR was run by TCRdb on the multiplex PCR reads, yielding one entry per CDR3 protein. The sample records hundreds of thousands of distinct CDR3 sequences, around 50% being singletons. The CDR3 is 14 amino acids. The V segment lost 5 bases and the J segment 7 bases; nucleotides outside the gene matches: 8. The V gene's germline CDR1 is SEHNR and CDR2 FQNEAQ (reference sequence). The data originate from a study of Graves' ophthalmopathy and Graves' hyperthyroidism. Study summary: Peripheral blood was collected at initial diagnosis, before any treatment.

This receptor was identified in an adult man with Graves' ophthalmopathy. The sample comprised peripheral blood. The V gene is TRBV7-9, the J gene TRBJ1-1; the match to TRBD1 covers 9 bases. The CDR3 coding sequence is TGTGCCAGCAGCCAAGCGGGACAGGGAGTTGAAGCTTTCTTT. As protein: CASSQAGQGVEAFF.